A selection of T cell receptor beta chains follows, all from one sample in a study of vaccination and CD4 T cells after COVID-19. Each CDR3 protein gets one entry after TCRdb re-called the PCR reads with MiXCR. Of about 12,000 distinct CDR3 sequences in the sample, 55% to 75% were seen once. No antigen has been identified for these receptors. Sequenced material: CD4+ T cells from blood, cultured in vitro, taken before SARS-CoV-2 vaccination. The receptors come from a human donor who had recovered from COVID-19. CDR3s include the opening cysteine and the closing phenylalanine or tryptophan. A D gene is named only where the DNA matches it firmly. Expanded clones are given a class, and other clones once, few, many or no size at all.

v_gene	abundance	d_gene	j_gene	CDR3nt	CDR3aa
TRBV24-1	medium-sized	TRBD1	TRBJ1-1	TGTGCCACCAGTGGTGCGACAGGGAGGGCTTTCTTT	CATSGATGRAFF
TRBV6-1	medium-sized	NA	TRBJ1-6	TGTGCCAGCAGACGAACTCTGACCCAGCCTAATAATTCACCCCTCCACTTT	CASRRTLTQPNNSPLHF
TRBV7-6	NA	TRBD2	TRBJ2-5	TGTGCCAGCAGCTTAGTGCCTAGCGGACGAGAGACCCAGTACTTC	CASSLVPSGRETQYF
TRBV19	NA	NA	TRBJ2-7	TGTGCCAGTAGTATAGGCACCTCCTACGAGCAGTACTTC	CASSIGTSYEQYF
TRBV7-9	NA	NA	TRBJ2-3	TGTGCCAGCAGCCGAAGACAGCTCACAGATACGCAGTATTTT	CASSRRQLTDTQYF
TRBV21-1	NA	NA	TRBJ1-6	TGTGCCAGCAGCAACCAGACAGCCTCCTATAATTCACCCCTCCACTTT	CASSNQTASYNSPLHF
TRBV27	NA	NA	TRBJ2-3	TGTGCCAGCAGTTTAAGCGGGGATACGCAGTATTTT	CASSLSGDTQYF
TRBV7-9	few	NA	TRBJ1-1	TGTGCCAGCAGCATAACACCAGAAGCTTTCTTT	CASSITPEAFF
TRBV11-3	NA	NA	TRBJ2-3	TGTGCCAGCAGCTTAGAACCCCGTAGCACAGATACGCAGTATTTT	CASSLEPRSTDTQYF
TRBV19	NA	NA	TRBJ1-2	TGTGCCACCGGAGGGATGAGTTATGGCTACACCTTC	CATGGMSYGYTF
TRBV29-1	NA	NA	TRBJ2-5	TGCAGCGTCGTGGGGACTCTCCAAGAGACCCAGTACTTC	CSVVGTLQETQYF
TRBV20-1	NA	TRBD1	TRBJ2-2	TGCAGTGCTAGGGGCCCGGGACAGGAGGTCACCGGGGAGCTGTTTTTT	CSARGPGQEVTGELFF
TRBV20-1	NA	NA	TRBJ1-2	TGCAGTGCTAGAGAGAGGCGGGGACGCTATGGCTACACCTTC	CSARERRGRYGYTF
TRBV7-8	NA	TRBD2	TRBJ2-3	TGTGCCAGCAGCCCGCGTAGCGGGGGTGCCACAGATACGCAGTATTTT	CASSPRSGGATDTQYF
TRBV6-1	few	NA	TRBJ1-2	TGTGCCAGCAGACCCCAGGGACCATTACGCTACACCTTC	CASRPQGPLRYTF
TRBV6-2/TRBV6-3	NA	NA	TRBJ2-4	TGTGCCAGCAGTTACTCGGGGGCTCGCCATTACATTCAGTACTTC	CASSYSGARHYIQYF
TRBV10-3	NA	NA	TRBJ2-5	TGTGCCATCAACACACATTATAAAGAGACCCAGTACTTC	CAINTHYKETQYF
TRBV20-1	NA	TRBD2	TRBJ2-5	TGCAGTGCTGTGACTAGCGGGGGGGAAGAGACCCAGTACTTC	CSAVTSGGEETQYF
TRBV20-1	few	TRBD2	TRBJ2-3	TGCAGTGCTAGGCCTAGCGGGAGGGCAGATACGCAGTATTTT	CSARPSGRADTQYF
TRBV24-1	medium-sized	NA	TRBJ2-3	TGTGCCACCAGTGACCGGGACGTTCTCACAGATACGCAGTATTTT	CATSDRDVLTDTQYF
TRBV7-6	few	NA	TRBJ2-5	TGTGCCAGCAGCCCCGCCCTGAGGACTAACCAAGAGACCCAGTACTTC	CASSPALRTNQETQYF
TRBV19	few	NA	TRBJ2-2	TGTGCCAGTAATCGAGTTTACGGGGAGCTGTTTTTT	CASNRVYGELFF
TRBV19	NA	NA	TRBJ2-3	TGTGCCAGTAGTATCGACTCGGGTACAGATACGCAGTATTTT	CASSIDSGTDTQYF
TRBV12-5	NA	NA	TRBJ1-1	TGTGCTAGTGGTTTGGTACGAGGGGGGAACACTGAAGCTTTCTTT	CASGLVRGGNTEAFF
TRBV7-9	NA	NA	TRBJ1-6	TGTGCCAGCAGCCCCGGTGGGGGGCGCGGAGATTCACCCCTCCACTTT	CASSPGGGRGDSPLHF
TRBV7-8	NA	NA	TRBJ1-1	TGTGCCAGCAGCTTAGCGTCAGGGACTGAAGCTTTCTTT	CASSLASGTEAFF
TRBV6-2/TRBV6-3	NA	NA	TRBJ1-6	TGTGCCAGCAGTTACTCGGGGCAGAATTCACCCCTCCACTTT	CASSYSGQNSPLHF
TRBV6-2/TRBV6-3	NA	TRBD1	TRBJ1-5	TGTGCCACTCGGACAGGGACTGTTAGCAATCAGCCCCAGCATTTT	CATRTGTVSNQPQHF
TRBV5-6	NA	NA	TRBJ2-3	TGTGCCAGCAGCACCCGACAGGGAGGAGATACGCAGTATTTT	CASSTRQGGDTQYF
TRBV27	once	TRBD1	TRBJ2-7	TGTGCCAGCAGTTTACTGGGACAGGGAACCTACGAGCAGTACTTC	CASSLLGQGTYEQYF
TRBV19	few	NA	TRBJ1-1	TGTGCCAGTAGTGGAATACAGGGGAACACTGAAGCTTTCTTT	CASSGIQGNTEAFF
TRBV20-1	few	TRBD2	TRBJ2-5	TGCAGTGCTAGAGATCCACGGCTAGCGGGACTACAAGAGACCCAGTACTTC	CSARDPRLAGLQETQYF
TRBV7-9	NA	NA	TRBJ1-6	TGTGCCAGCAGGGGTGCAGGGTCACCCCTCCACTTT	CASRGAGSPLHF
TRBV20-1	NA	TRBD1	TRBJ1-2	TGCAGTGCTAGCCGGGGACAGGGGATCTATGGCTACACCTTC	CSASRGQGIYGYTF
TRBV6-1	NA	NA	TRBJ1-6	TGTGCCAGCACCCCGGGACAACAAAATTCACCCCTCCACTTT	CASTPGQQNSPLHF
TRBV18	NA	NA	TRBJ2-5	TGTGCCAGCTCACCCAAACGAGAGACCCAGTACTTC	CASSPKRETQYF
TRBV11-2	few	NA	TRBJ2-5	TGTGCCAGCAGCTCTAGGACCGGGCCGGAGACCCAGTACTTC	CASSSRTGPETQYF
TRBV7-2	NA	TRBD1	TRBJ1-1	TGTGCCAGCAGCACTTACAGGGGCCGGAGCACTGAAGCTTTCTTT	CASSTYRGRSTEAFF